A selection of T cell receptor beta chains follows, all from one sample in a study of CD8 T cells in Susac syndrome. A single record per CDR3 protein comes from TCRdb applying MiXCR to the immunoSEQ multiplex PCR reads. The sample carries 85,000 to 90,000 distinct CDR3 sequences, over 85% recorded once. What was sequenced was CD8+ T cells from PBMCs. The receptor source for this set is a human donor in good health. CDR3s leave out the opening cysteine and the closing phenylalanine or tryptophan. D genes are given only for firm matches. Clone size is given for some rows only: seen once, a few or many times, or a class if the clone is expanded.

TRBV7-9,.,TRBJ2-7,.,ASSFGDYEQY
TRBV2,.,TRBJ2-3,.,ASPPEGAIRDTQY
TRBV7-8,.,TRBJ2-1,TRBD2,ASSLALAGLYNEQF
TRBV2,.,TRBJ2-7,.,ASLRGGEQY
TRBV27,.,TRBJ1-6,TRBD1,ASSARQGAVYNSPLH
TRBV6-5,.,TRBJ2-3,TRBD1,ASSYSRTGPVGADTQY
TRBV5-1,.,TRBJ2-3,TRBD2,ASSLRRGSTDTQY
TRBV20-1,.,TRBJ1-5,.,SAMVAVTWVGQPQH
TRBV13,.,TRBJ2-3,.,ASSLAEGAADTQY
TRBV12-3/TRBV12-4,.,TRBJ2-3,TRBD2,ASSLAGKGRDTDTQY
TRBV6-2/TRBV6-3,.,TRBJ2-1,.,ASSYAGYNEQF
TRBV5-4,once,TRBJ2-1,.,ASSLDTDNEQF
TRBV18,.,TRBJ1-1,.,ASSPLRTENTEAF
TRBV5-6,.,TRBJ2-7,TRBD1,ASSLAPWGQSSYEQY
TRBV29-1,.,TRBJ1-4,TRBD1,SVGGTGATNEKLF
TRBV7-9,.,TRBJ2-2,.,ASSGTRAGELF
TRBV28,.,TRBJ2-7,.,ASSWASYEQY
TRBV27,.,TRBJ2-7,.,ASSLHRETEQY
TRBV11-2,.,TRBJ1-4,.,ASSLFPEKLF
TRBV5-1,.,TRBJ1-1,.,ASSLVGSWDTEAF
TRBV6-1,.,TRBJ2-2,.,ASSEAARGTGELF
TRBV14,.,TRBJ2-7,.,ASSGHSEYEQY
TRBV13,.,TRBJ1-3,TRBD1,ASSGTAGNTIY
TRBV29-1,.,TRBJ1-2,TRBD1,SVKAGGASDYGYT
TRBV4-2,.,TRBJ2-2,TRBD1,ASSLIPGQGGAGELF
TRBV9,.,TRBJ1-5,.,ASSVGTGPSNQPQH
TRBV15,.,TRBJ1-2,TRBD1,ATSRDPAGGDGYT
TRBV11-2,.,TRBJ1-2,.,ASSLVTYNDGYT
TRBV20-1,.,TRBJ2-1,.,SAVLYNEQF
TRBV19,.,TRBJ1-2,.,ASSRYGYT
TRBV2,.,TRBJ2-7,TRBD1,ASSEEGGQGYEQY
TRBV2,.,TRBJ1-2,.,ASTGTGYT
TRBV5-4,.,TRBJ1-1,TRBD1,ASSWGTGSTEAF
TRBV4-1,once,TRBJ2-3,.,ASSQELGAGPRTDTQY
TRBV7-2,.,TRBJ1-6,.,ASSVWTARSYNSPLH